Sequencing of this T cell receptor (delta chain) was carried out in a study of γδ T cells in repeated Plasmodium falciparum infection. Study-level background: Over 644 days, donors received four mosquito-bite P. falciparum NF54 infections. Samples were taken at baseline, before some infections, and 21 days after each.

TCRdb fed the multiplex PCR reads to CATT. The table includes tens of thousands of delta-chain clones, 0.95% to 1% detected once. Worth noting for this clone: The protein TCRdb lists belongs to a much larger clone and differs from this DNA's translation at residue 14, which points to a read error; the protein shown is made from the DNA.

Bulk repertoires came from Vgamma9/Vdelta2+ or Vdelta2-negative gammadelta T cells flow-sorted from PBMC. This CDR3 is built from 18 residues. From germline, CDR1 is TSWWSYY and CDR2 QGS. The J gene is TRDJ3, the V gene TRDV1, with D uncertain. TCRdb carries no J gene annotation; the J gene was assigned here by matching the DNA with germline. This sequence was found in a pool of human donors (malaria-infected and uninfected, not separated). The specimen was gamma-delta T cells from blood. The CDR3 nucleotides read TGTGCTCTTGGGGAACGGGTAGTAACCGGGTGGGACACCCAACAGATGTTTTTC. Encoded protein: CALGERVVTGWDTQQMFF.